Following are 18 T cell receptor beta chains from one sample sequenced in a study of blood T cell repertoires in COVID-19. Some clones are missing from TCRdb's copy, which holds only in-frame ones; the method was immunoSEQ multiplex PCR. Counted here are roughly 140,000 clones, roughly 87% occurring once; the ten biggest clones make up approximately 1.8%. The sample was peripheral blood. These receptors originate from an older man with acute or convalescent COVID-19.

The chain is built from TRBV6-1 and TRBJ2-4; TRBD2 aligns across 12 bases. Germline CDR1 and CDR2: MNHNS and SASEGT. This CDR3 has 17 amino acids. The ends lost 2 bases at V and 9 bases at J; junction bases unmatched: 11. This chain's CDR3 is CASSEKTSGGHRGIQYF. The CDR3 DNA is TGTGCCAGCAGTGAAAAGACTAGCGGGGGCCACAGAGGCATTCAGTACTTC.

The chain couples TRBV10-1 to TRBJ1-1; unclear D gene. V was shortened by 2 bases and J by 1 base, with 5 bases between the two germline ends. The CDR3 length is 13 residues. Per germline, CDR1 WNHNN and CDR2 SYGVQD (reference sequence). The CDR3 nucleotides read TGCGCCAGCAGTGAGGGCAAGAACACTGAAGCTTTCTTT. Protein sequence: CASSEGKNTEAFF.

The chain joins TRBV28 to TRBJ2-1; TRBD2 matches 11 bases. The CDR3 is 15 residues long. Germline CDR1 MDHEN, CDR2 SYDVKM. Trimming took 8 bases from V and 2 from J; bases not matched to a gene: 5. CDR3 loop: CASLPGLAAYNEQFF. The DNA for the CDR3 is TGTGCCAGCCTCCCGGGACTAGCGGCCTACAATGAGCAGTTCTTC.

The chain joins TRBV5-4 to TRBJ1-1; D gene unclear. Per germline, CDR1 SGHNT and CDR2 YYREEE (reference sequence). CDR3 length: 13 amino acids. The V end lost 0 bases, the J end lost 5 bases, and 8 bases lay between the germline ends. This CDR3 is CASSLEYSTEAFF. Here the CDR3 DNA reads TGTGCCAGCAGCTTGGAATATTCGACTGAAGCTTTCTTT.

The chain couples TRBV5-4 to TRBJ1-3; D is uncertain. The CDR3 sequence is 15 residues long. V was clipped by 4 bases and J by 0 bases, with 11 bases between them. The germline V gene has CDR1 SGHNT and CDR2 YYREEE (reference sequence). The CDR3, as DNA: TGTGCCAGCAGCCCTCCTGGCCCCTCTGGAAACACCATATATTTT. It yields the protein CASSPPGPSGNTIYF.

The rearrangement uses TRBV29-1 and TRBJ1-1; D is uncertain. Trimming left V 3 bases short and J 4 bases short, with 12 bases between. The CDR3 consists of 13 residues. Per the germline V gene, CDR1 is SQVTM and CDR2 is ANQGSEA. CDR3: CSVEETRVTEAFF. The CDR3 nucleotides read TGCAGCGTTGAGGAGACGAGGGTCACTGAAGCTTTCTTT.

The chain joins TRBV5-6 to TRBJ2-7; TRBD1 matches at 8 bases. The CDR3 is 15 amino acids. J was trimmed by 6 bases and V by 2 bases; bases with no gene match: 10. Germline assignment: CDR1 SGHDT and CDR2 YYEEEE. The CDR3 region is CASSFRTGPGGEQYF. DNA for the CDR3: TGTGCCAGCAGCTTCCGGACAGGGCCTGGGGGCGAGCAGTACTTC.

CDR3 bases: TGTGCCAGCAGTTTACACCATTCCCCTACGAGGGCCCTTAATGAAAAACTGTTTTTT. Its protein is CASSLHHSPTRALNEKLFF. This chain links TRBV28 with TRBJ1-4; D unresolved. The CDR3 sequence is 19 residues long. Looked up from germline, CDR1 is MDHEN and CDR2 is SYDVKM. Trimming cost V 2 bases and J 4 bases, with 23 bases left between them.

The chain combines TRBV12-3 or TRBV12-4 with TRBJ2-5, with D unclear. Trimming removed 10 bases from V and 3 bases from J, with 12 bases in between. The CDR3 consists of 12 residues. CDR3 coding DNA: TGTGCCATCTCTGGGCCTGAAGAGACCCAGTACTTC. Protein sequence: CAISGPEETQYF.

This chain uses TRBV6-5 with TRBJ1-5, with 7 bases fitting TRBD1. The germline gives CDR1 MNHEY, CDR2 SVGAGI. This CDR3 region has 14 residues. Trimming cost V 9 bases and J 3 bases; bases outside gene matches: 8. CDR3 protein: CASRPGQINQPQHF. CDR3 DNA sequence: TGTGCCAGTCGGCCGGGACAGATCAATCAGCCCCAGCATTTT.

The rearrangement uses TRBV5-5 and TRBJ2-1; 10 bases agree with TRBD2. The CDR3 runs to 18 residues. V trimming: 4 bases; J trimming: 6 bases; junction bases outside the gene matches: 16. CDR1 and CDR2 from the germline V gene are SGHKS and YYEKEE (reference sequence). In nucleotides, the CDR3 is TGTGCCAGCAGCCCTAGTATACCTAGCGGGAGAAACGGCAATGAGCAGTTCTTC. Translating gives CASSPSIPSGRNGNEQFF.

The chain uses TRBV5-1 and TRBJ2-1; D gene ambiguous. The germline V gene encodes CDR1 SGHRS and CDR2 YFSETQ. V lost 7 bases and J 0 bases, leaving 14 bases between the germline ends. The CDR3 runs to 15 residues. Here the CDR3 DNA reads TGCGCCAGCCGCAAGGTCCGCGGCTCCTACAATGAGCAGTTCTTC. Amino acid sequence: CASRKVRGSYNEQFF.

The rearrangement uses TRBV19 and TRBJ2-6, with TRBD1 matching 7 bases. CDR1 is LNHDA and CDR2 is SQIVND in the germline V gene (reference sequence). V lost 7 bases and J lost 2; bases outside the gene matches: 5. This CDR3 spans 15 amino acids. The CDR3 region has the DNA TGTGCCAGTAAGGAAGGGGGCGCTGGGGCCAACGTCCTGACTTTC. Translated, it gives CASKEGGAGANVLTF.

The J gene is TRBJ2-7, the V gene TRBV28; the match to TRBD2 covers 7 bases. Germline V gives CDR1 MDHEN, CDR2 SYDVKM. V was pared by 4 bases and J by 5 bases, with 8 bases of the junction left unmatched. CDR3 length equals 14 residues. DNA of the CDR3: TGTGCCAGCAGTTCGACCGCGGCGGGGGACGAGCAGTACTTC. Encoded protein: CASSSTAAGDEQYF.

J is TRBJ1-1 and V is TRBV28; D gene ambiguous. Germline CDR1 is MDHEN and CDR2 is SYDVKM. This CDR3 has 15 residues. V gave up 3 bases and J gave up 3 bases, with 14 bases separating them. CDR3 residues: CASSFPLAGYTEAFF. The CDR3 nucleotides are TGTGCCAGCAGTTTTCCCCTCGCGGGGTACACTGAAGCTTTCTTT.

DNA for the CDR3: TGTGCCAGCAGCTTATCAGGGGGCGTCAATCAGCCCCAGCATTTT. It yields the protein CASSLSGGVNQPQHF. The chain uses TRBV7-2 and TRBJ1-5, with 8 nucleotides matching TRBD1. Germline CDR1 and CDR2: SGHTA and FQGNSA. The length of the CDR3 is 15 residues. Losses at the gene ends were 2 bases for V and 3 bases for J; bases not matched to a gene: 3.

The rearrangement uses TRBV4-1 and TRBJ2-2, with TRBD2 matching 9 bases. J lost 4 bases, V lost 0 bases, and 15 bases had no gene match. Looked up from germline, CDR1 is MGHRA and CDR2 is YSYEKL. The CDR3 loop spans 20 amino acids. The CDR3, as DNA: TGCGCCAGCAGCCAAGAAGGCCTAGCGGGGTCTACTTCGTTCACCGGGGAGCTGTTTTTT. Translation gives CASSQEGLAGSTSFTGELFF.

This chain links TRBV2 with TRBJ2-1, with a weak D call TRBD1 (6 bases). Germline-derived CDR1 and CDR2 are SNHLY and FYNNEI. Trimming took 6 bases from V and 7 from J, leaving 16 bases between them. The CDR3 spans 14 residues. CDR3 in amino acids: CASSTRPQGNEQFF. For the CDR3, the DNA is TGTGCCAGCAGCACCAGGCCACAGGGTAATGAGCAGTTCTTC.